Detailed here is one T cell receptor (beta chain). The antigen is not known. Unmatched junction bases numbered 6, after V lost 3 bases and J lost 4 bases. The CDR3 runs 16 residues. The record originates from a study of identical twins. General observations from the study: When twins shared out-of-frame alpha sequences, those sequences had excess low generation probability. Compared with models, monozygotic twins showed more out-of-frame TCR alpha sharing.

One entry per CDR3 protein, called by TCRdb with MiXCR from the 5' RACE reads. The sample lists more than 1.5 million distinct CDR3 sequences, about 30% occurring once. The gene calls are TRBV12-3 or TRBV12-4 and TRBJ2-3; 11 bases line up with TRBD2. The sample taken for sequencing was cord blood. This TCR derives from a newborn girl in good health. CDR3 nucleotide sequence: TGTGCCAGCAGTTTTGAGACTAGCGGGGTCCCAGATACGCAGTATTTT. Residues: CASSFETSGVPDTQYF.